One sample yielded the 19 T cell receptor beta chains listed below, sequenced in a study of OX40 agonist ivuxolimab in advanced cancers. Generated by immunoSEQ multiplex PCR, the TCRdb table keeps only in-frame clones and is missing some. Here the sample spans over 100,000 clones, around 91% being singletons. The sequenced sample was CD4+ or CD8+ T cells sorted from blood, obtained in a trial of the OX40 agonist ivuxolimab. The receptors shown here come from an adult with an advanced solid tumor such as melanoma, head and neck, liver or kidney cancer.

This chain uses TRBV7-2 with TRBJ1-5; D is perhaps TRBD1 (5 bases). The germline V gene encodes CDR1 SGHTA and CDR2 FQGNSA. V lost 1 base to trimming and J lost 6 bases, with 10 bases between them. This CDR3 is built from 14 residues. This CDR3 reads CASSLELGRQPQHF. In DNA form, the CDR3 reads TGTGCCAGCAGCTTAGAACTGGGACGTCAGCCCCAGCATTTT.

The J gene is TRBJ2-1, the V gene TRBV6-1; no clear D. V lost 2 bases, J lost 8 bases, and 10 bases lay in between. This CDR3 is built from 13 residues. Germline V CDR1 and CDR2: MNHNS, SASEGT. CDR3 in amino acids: CASSEFNLYEQFF. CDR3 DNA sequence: TGTGCCAGCAGTGAATTTAACCTTTATGAGCAGTTCTTC.

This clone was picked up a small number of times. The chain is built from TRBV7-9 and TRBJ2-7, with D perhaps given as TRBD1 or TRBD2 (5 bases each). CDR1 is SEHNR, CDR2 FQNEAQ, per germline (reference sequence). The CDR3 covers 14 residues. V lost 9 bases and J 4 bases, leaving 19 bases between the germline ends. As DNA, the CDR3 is TGTGCCAGTACCATGGCGCAGGGAGTATACGAGCAGTACTTC. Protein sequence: CASTMAQGVYEQYF. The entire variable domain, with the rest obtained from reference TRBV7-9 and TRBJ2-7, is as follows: DTGVSQNPRHKITKRGQNVTFRCDPISEHNRLYWYRQTLGQGPEFLTYFQNEAQLEKSRLLSDRFSAERPKGSFSTLEIQRTEQGDSAMYLCASTMAQGVYEQYFGPGTRLTVT.

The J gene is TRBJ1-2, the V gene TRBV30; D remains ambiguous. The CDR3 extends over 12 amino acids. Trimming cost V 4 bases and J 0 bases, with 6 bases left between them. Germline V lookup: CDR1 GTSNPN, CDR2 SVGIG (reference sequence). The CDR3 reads CAWNGPNYGYTF. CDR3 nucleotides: TGTGCCTGGAACGGACCTAACTATGGCTACACCTTC.

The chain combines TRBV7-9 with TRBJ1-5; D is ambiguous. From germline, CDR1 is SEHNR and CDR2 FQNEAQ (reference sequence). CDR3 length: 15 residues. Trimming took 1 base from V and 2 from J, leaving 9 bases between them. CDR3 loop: CASSLGDQGNQPQHF. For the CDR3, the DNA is TGTGCCAGCAGCTTAGGAGATCAGGGCAATCAGCCCCAGCATTTT. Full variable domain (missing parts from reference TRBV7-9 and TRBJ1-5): DTGVSQNPRHKITKRGQNVTFRCDPISEHNRLYWYRQTLGQGPEFLTYFQNEAQLEKSRLLSDRFSAERPKGSFSTLEIQRTEQGDSAMYLCASSLGDQGNQPQHFGDGTRLSIL.

The CDR3 here is CATSRGGSAGLGADTQYF. In DNA, the CDR3 is TGTGCCACCAGCAGAGGTGGATCGGCGGGACTTGGGGCAGATACGCAGTATTTT. The V call is TRBV15, the J call TRBJ2-3; a possible D gene is TRBD2 (6 bases). The CDR3 extends over 18 amino acids. Trimming pared 1 base from V and 4 bases from J, leaving 21 bases between. Per germline, CDR1 LNHNV and CDR2 YYDKDF (reference sequence).

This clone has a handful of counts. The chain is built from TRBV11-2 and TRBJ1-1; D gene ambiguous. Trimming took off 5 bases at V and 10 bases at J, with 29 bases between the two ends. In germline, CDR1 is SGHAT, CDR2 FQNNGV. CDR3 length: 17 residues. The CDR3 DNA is TGTGCCAGCAGCGGGCGGGCGGCCGGAAGAGGGTCCTTTGGAGCTTTCTTT. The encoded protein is CASSGRAAGRGSFGAFF.

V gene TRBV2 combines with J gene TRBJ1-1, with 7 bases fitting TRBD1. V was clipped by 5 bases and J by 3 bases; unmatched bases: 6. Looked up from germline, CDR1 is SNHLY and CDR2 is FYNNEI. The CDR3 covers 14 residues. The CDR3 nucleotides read TGTGCCAGCAGTCCTCAGGGGGTATACACTGAAGCTTTCTTT. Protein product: CASSPQGVYTEAFF.

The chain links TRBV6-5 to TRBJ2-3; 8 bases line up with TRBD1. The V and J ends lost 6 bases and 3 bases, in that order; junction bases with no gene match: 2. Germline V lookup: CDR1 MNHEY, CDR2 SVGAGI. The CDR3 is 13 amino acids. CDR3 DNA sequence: TGTGCCAGCAGCCGACAGGGGACAGATACGCAGTATTTT. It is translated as CASSRQGTDTQYF.

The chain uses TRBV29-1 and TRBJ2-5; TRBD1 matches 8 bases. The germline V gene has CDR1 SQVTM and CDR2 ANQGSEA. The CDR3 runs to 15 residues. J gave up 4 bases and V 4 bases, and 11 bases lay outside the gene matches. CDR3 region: CSVGTRPGGRETQYF. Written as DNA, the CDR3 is TGCAGCGTTGGAACCCGGCCAGGGGGCCGAGAGACCCAGTACTTC.

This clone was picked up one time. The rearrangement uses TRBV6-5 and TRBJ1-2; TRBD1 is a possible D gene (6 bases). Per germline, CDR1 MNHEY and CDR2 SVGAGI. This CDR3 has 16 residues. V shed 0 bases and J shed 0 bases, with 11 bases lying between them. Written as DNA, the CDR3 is TGTGCCAGCAGTTACTCGAGGGGGTGGGCTAACTATGGCTACACCTTC. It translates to CASSYSRGWANYGYTF.

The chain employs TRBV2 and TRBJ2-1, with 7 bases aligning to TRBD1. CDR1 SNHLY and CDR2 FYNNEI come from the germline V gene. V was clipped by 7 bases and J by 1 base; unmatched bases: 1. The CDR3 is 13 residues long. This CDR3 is CASTGQSYNEQFF. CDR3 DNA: TGTGCCAGCACGGGACAGTCCTACAATGAGCAGTTCTTC.

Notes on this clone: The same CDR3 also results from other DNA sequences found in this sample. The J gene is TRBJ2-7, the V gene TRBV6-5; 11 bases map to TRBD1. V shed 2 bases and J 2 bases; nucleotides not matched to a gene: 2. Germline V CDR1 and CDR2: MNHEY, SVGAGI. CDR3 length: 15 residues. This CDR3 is CASSYGTGGPYEQYF. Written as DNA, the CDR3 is TGTGCCAGCAGTTACGGGACAGGGGGACCCTACGAGCAGTACTTC.

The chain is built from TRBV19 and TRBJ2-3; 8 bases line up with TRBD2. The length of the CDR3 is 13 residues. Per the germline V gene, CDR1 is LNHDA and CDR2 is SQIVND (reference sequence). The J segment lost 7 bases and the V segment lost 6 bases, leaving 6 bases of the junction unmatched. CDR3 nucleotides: TGTGCCAGTAGGAGCGGGGGTGGCCATACGCAGTATTTT. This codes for CASRSGGGHTQYF.

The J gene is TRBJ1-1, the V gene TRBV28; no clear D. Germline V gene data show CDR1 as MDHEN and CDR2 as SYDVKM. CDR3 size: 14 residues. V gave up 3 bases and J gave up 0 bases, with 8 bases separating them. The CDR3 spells CASSLVGMNTEAFF. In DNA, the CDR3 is TGTGCCAGCAGTTTGGTAGGCATGAACACTGAAGCTTTCTTT.

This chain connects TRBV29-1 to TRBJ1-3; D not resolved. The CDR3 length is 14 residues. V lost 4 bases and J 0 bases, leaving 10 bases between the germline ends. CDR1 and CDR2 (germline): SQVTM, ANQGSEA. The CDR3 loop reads CSVGAPSSGNTIYF. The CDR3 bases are TGCAGCGTTGGGGCCCCGAGCTCTGGAAACACCATATATTTT.

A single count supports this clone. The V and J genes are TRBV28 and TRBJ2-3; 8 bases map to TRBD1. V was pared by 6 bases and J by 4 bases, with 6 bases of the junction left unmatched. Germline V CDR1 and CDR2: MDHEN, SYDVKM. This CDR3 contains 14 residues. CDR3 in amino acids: CASSPGQGADTQYF. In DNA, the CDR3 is TGTGCCAGCAGCCCAGGACAGGGAGCAGATACGCAGTATTTT.

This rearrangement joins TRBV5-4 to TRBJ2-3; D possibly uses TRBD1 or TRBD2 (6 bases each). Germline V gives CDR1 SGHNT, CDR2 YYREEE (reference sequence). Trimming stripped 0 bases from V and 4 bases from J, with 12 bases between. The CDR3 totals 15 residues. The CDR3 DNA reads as TGTGCCAGCAGCTTGGGTGGTGGGGGGCCAGATACGCAGTATTTT. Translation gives CASSLGGGGPDTQYF.

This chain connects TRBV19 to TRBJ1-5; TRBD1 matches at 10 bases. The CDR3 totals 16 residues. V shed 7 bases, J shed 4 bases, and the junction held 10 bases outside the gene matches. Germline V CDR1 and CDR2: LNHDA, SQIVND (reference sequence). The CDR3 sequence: CASMGQGISGNQPQHF. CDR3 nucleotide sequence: TGTGCCAGTATGGGACAGGGGATTAGCGGGAATCAGCCCCAGCATTTT.